This is a list of T cell receptor beta chains from one sample in a study of blood T cell repertoires in COVID-19. Clones were sequenced by immunoSEQ multiplex PCR, and TCRdb holds only the in-frame ones, with some missing. The data contain around 150,000 clones, more than 90% of them singletons. Specimen: peripheral blood. The receptors originated from a man in his fifties or sixties with active or convalescent COVID-19. The CDR3 runs from the conserved cysteine through the conserved F or W. Fields, in order: clone size, D gene, V gene, J gene, CDR3 length, CDR3 protein, CDR3 DNA. The D gene is left open where the match is weak. A row's size may be missing; if present it is once, few, many or a size class.

>-|-|TRBV6-5|TRBJ2-4|15
CASSREFGAKNIQYF
TGTGCCAGCAGTAGGGAGTTTGGAGCCAAAAACATTCAGTACTTC
>-|-|TRBV6-5|TRBJ1-6|16
CASSSFGDFGVPLLHF
TGTGCCAGCAGTTCCTTTGGGGACTTCGGAGTACCCCTCCTCCACTTT
>-|TRBD1|TRBV9|TRBJ1-3|16
CASSARQGLFGNTIYF
TGTGCCAGCAGCGCCCGACAGGGTCTTTTTGGAAACACCATATATTTT
>-|TRBD1|TRBV7-9|TRBJ2-5|14
CASSSGTEQETQYF
TGTGCCAGCAGCTCCGGGACAGAGCAAGAGACCCAGTACTTC
>-|-|TRBV7-8|TRBJ1-1|19
CASSLGRKARTPRDTEAFF
TGTGCCAGCAGCTTAGGACGTAAGGCAAGAACACCCAGGGACACTGAAGCTTTCTTT
>-|-|TRBV6-5|TRBJ2-7|15
CASTGYQLQGAEQYF
TGTGCCAGCACGGGATATCAATTACAGGGCGCCGAGCAGTACTTC
>-|-|TRBV5-5|TRBJ2-7|16
CASSPRGGIEPYEQYF
TGTGCCAGCAGCCCTAGGGGGGGTATCGAACCCTACGAGCAGTACTTC
>-|-|TRBV20-1|TRBJ2-3|15
CSASSGVSATDTQYF
TGCAGTGCTAGTTCGGGGGTATCGGCTACAGATACGCAGTATTTT
>-|-|TRBV29-1|TRBJ1-1|14
CSVGEGARGTEAFF
TGCAGCGTTGGGGAAGGGGCGCGGGGCACTGAAGCTTTCTTT
>once|TRBD2|TRBV4-1|TRBJ2-7|17
CASSQGGGGRALYEQYF
TGCGCCAGCAGCCAAGGTGGTGGTGGGAGGGCTCTCTACGAGCAGTACTTC
>-|TRBD1|TRBV29-1|TRBJ1-2|12
CSVVTGGSGYTF
TGCAGCGTTGTGACAGGGGGCTCTGGCTACACCTTC
>-|-|TRBV6-1|TRBJ1-5|14
CASSEQGINQPQHF
TGTGCCAGCAGTGAACAGGGGATCAATCAGCCCCAGCATTTT
>-|TRBD2|TRBV19|TRBJ2-7|15
CASKGPGLADYEQYF
TGTGCCAGTAAAGGGCCGGGACTAGCGGACTACGAGCAGTACTTC
>-|-|TRBV19|TRBJ1-1|12
CASSKQHTEAFF
TGTGCCAGTAGCAAACAGCACACTGAAGCTTTCTTT
>-|TRBD1|TRBV2|TRBJ2-7|11
CASTDRDEQYF
TGTGCCAGCACAGACAGGGACGAGCAGTACTTC
>few|-|TRBV5-1|TRBJ1-6|14
CASSFSSGYSPLHF
TGCGCCAGCAGCTTTTCTTCGGGGTATTCACCCCTCCACTTT
>-|TRBD1|TRBV4-1|TRBJ1-2|16
CASSQEGTGAYYGYTF
TGCGCCAGCAGCCAAGAGGGGACAGGGGCTTACTATGGCTACACCTTC
>-|TRBD2|TRBV28|TRBJ2-7|13
CASHGGSSYEQYF
TGTGCCAGCCACGGCGGGAGTAGTTACGAGCAGTACTTC
>-|-|TRBV5-1|TRBJ1-4|17
CASSLRPNGDPNEKLFF
TGCGCCAGCAGCTTGCGGCCAAACGGAGACCCTAATGAAAAACTGTTTTTT
>-|-|TRBV10-1|TRBJ2-2|14
CASSDERVTGELFF
TGCGCCAGCAGTGATGAGCGGGTCACCGGGGAGCTGTTTTTT
>-|TRBD1|TRBV14|TRBJ2-7|14
CASSQIGQGYEQYF
TGTGCCAGCAGCCAAATCGGACAGGGGTACGAGCAGTACTTC
>-|TRBD2|TRBV6-2/TRBV6-3|TRBJ2-5|15
CASSSSGGALETQYF
TGTGCCAGCAGTTCTAGCGGGGGGGCCTTAGAGACCCAGTACTTC
>-|-|TRBV7-6|TRBJ2-3|15
CASSLAAETTDTQYF
TGTGCCAGCAGCTTAGCGGCGGAGACCACAGATACGCAGTATTTT
>-|-|TRBV19|TRBJ2-7|13
CASSIVGSGEQYF
TGTGCCAGTAGTATAGTGGGCAGCGGGGAGCAGTACTTC
>-|TRBD1|TRBV7-9|TRBJ2-2|13
CASGDRATGELFF
TGTGCCAGCGGTGACAGGGCCACCGGGGAGCTGTTTTTT
>-|-|TRBV5-1|TRBJ2-1|13
CASSLFKGNEQFF
TGCGCCAGCAGCTTGTTCAAGGGGAATGAGCAGTTCTTC
>-|-|TRBV11-3|TRBJ1-1|14
CASSLDGVNTEAFF
TGTGCCAGCAGCCTCGACGGGGTGAACACTGAAGCTTTCTTT
>-|-|TRBV5-1|TRBJ2-1|15
CASSLEGGSYNEQFF
TGCGCCAGCAGCTTGGAAGGAGGGTCCTACAATGAGCAGTTCTTC
>-|-|TRBV19|TRBJ1-5|14
CASSQTGFNQPQHF
TGTGCCAGTAGCCAGACAGGCTTCAATCAGCCCCAGCATTTT
>once|-|TRBV19|TRBJ1-5|14
CASSDGQTYQPQHF
TGTGCCAGTAGCGATGGACAGACTTATCAGCCCCAGCATTTT
>-|-|TRBV6-5|TRBJ1-2|13
CASTRRGMYGYTF
TGTGCCAGCACCAGAAGGGGAATGTATGGCTACACCTTC
>few|TRBD1|TRBV5-1|TRBJ2-2|16
CASSLVAGGYTGELFF
TGCGCCAGCAGCTTGGTGGCAGGGGGTTACACCGGGGAGCTGTTTTTT
>-|-|TRBV3-1/TRBV3-2|TRBJ1-2|16
CASSQDTGFTNYGYTF
TGTGCCAGCAGCCAAGATACAGGTTTTACTAACTATGGCTACACCTTC
>-|TRBD1|TRBV9|TRBJ1-2|15
CASRPPGQGFYGYTF
TGTGCCAGCAGACCACCGGGACAGGGGTTCTATGGCTACACCTTC
>-|-|TRBV10-1|TRBJ2-2|16
CASSERRLENTGELFF
TGCGCCAGCAGTGAGCGGCGTCTAGAGAACACCGGGGAGCTGTTTTTT
>-|-|TRBV6-5|TRBJ1-2|13
CASRTRHAGGYTF
TGTGCCAGCAGAACCCGTCATGCGGGTGGCTACACCTTC
>-|-|TRBV7-8|TRBJ2-7|14
CASSLQGYSYEQYF
TGTGCCAGCAGCTTACAGGGATACTCCTACGAGCAGTACTTC
>-|-|TRBV21-1|TRBJ2-7|14
CASSKATGLGEQYF
TGTGCCAGCAGCAAAGCGACAGGCCTGGGGGAGCAGTACTTC
>once|TRBD2|TRBV19|TRBJ2-1|15
CASRIAGGLGNEQFF
TGTGCCAGTAGAATAGCGGGAGGATTAGGCAATGAGCAGTTCTTC
>-|-|TRBV12-3/TRBV12-4|TRBJ1-2|12
CASSPGVEGYTF
TGTGCCAGCAGCCCCGGAGTAGAGGGCTACACCTTC
>-|-|TRBV24-1|TRBJ1-2|14
CATSDSGNNYGYTF
TGTGCCACCAGTGATTCAGGAAATAACTATGGCTACACCTTC
>-|-|TRBV7-6|TRBJ1-5|14
CASSLVYSNQPQHF
TGTGCCAGCAGCTTAGTGTATAGCAATCAGCCCCAGCATTTT